These T cell receptor beta chains were read from a single sample in a study of tumor-infiltrating lymphocytes in primary liver carcinoma. One entry per CDR3 protein, called by TCRdb with MiXCR from the multiplex PCR reads. The sample lists about 350,000 distinct CDR3 sequences, 65% seen once, with approximately 5.9% in the top ten. Sample: peripheral blood. Receptors were obtained from a middle-aged man with primary liver carcinoma and hepatitis B virus infection. Both conserved end residues are part of each CDR3. Each record gives: V gene, clone size, J gene, D gene, CDR3 protein, CDR3 DNA. D genes are given only for firm matches. Clone size, where shown, is once, few, many, or a class for clones that have expanded.

>TRBV6-5|few|TRBJ1-2|TRBD1
CASRLGQGAYGYTF
TGTGCCAGCAGGCTGGGACAGGGGGCCTATGGCTACACCTTC
>TRBV6-1|many|TRBJ1-1|NA
CASSELKNTEAFF
TGTGCCAGCAGTGAACTGAAGAACACTGAAGCTTTCTTT
>TRBV6-2/TRBV6-3|NA|TRBJ2-3|TRBD2
CASSSTVGSGRIDTQYF
TGTGCCAGCAGTTCCACGGTGGGTAGCGGGAGGATCGATACGCAGTATTTT
>TRBV6-5|NA|TRBJ2-3|NA
CDSTIGGGLTDTQYF
TGTGACAGCACCATTGGAGGAGGTTTAACAGATACGCAGTATTTT
>TRBV11-2|NA|TRBJ2-1|NA
CASSIPRHNNEQFF
TGTGCCAGCAGTATCCCGAGACACAACAATGAGCAGTTCTTC
>TRBV28|NA|TRBJ2-3|TRBD2
CASFKAGGSTDTQYF
TGTGCCAGCTTCAAAGCGGGAGGTAGCACAGATACGCAGTATTTT
>TRBV6-5|once|TRBJ1-6|NA
CASSYSRTPSSYNSPVHF
TGTGCCAGCAGTTACTCGCGGACCCCTAGCTCCTATAATTCACCCGTCCACTTT
>TRBV11-1|NA|TRBJ2-2|TRBD2
CAGSSPAGGPSGELLF
TGTGCCGGCAGCTCCCCAGCGGGAGGGCCATCCGGGGAGCTGTTGTTT
>TRBV7-9|NA|TRBJ2-5|TRBD2
CASSFRGGLEEAQYF
TGTGCCAGCAGCTTCCGCGGGGGGTTAGAGGAGGCCCAGTACTTC
>TRBV11-2|NA|TRBJ2-1|TRBD1
CASNPGQVYNEQFF
TGTGCCAGCAATCCGGGACAGGTATACAACGAGCAGTTCTTC
>TRBV28|NA|TRBJ2-7|TRBD2
CASSPFTGGLLDEQYF
TGTGCCAGCAGTCCGTTCACGGGAGGGCTACTGGACGAGCAGTACTTC